This T cell receptor (beta chain) was captured by sequencing in a study of blood T cell repertoires in COVID-19. Study-level background: Researchers got acute and convalescent COVID-19 samples from the United States, Italy and Spain.

Original processing notes: Reference gene primer amplification yielded estimated nucleated cell counts. Data came from immunoSEQ multiplex PCR; TCRdb stores just in-frame clones and leaves some out. For V, J and clone size, that table is used; D and trimming come from the DNA. The table shows under 300,000 clones, with about 88% occurring only once. This clone was seen a few times. Sequences were obtained from peripheral blood. This receptor was obtained from a woman aged 70-85 years with COVID-19, enrolled during active disease.

As DNA, the CDR3 is TGTGCCAGCAGTGAAGACTATCGTTACGAGCAGTACTTC. Its translation is CASSEDYRYEQYF. The V call is TRBV2, the J call TRBJ2-7; D is uncertain. With 1 base removed from V and 4 bases from J, the gap between germline ends came to 8 bases. Germline-derived CDR1 and CDR2 are SNHLY and FYNNEI. The CDR3 totals 13 residues.